This T cell receptor (beta chain) is drawn from a study of OX40 agonist ivuxolimab in advanced cancers. This CDR3 comprises 15 residues. Germline lookup yields CDR1 SQVTM and CDR2 ANQGSEA. Trimming removed 1 base at V and 4 bases at J, with 13 bases between. Notes on the study in general: Individuals who were partial responders at 0.1-3.0 mg/kg had clonal expansion that ranked among the lowest. On average, CD8+ T cells had more expanded clones than CD4+.

About this clone itself: Antigen unknown.

The protocol was immunoSEQ multiplex PCR, while the TCRdb copy is restricted to in-frame clones and leaves out a portion. The table has around 25,000 clones, 65% to 90% seen once. The sample in question was CD4+ or CD8+ T cells sorted from blood, obtained in a trial of the OX40 agonist ivuxolimab. This receptor was obtained from an adult with an advanced solid tumor such as melanoma, head and neck, liver or kidney cancer. The rearrangement uses TRBV29-1 and TRBJ2-2; D call uncertain. The DNA of the CDR3 is TGCAGCGTTGAAGTTTTTAACACGGGCACCGGGGAGCTGTTTTTT. As protein: CSVEVFNTGTGELFF.